This T cell receptor beta chain appears in the sequencing data of a study of OX40 agonist ivuxolimab in advanced cancers. General notes on the study: The costimulatory receptor OX40 (CD134) was targeted by ivuxolimab, a fully human IgG2 agonistic monoclonal antibody. Intravenous ivuxolimab was administered to patients every 2 weeks at six dose levels: 0.01, 0.1, 0.3, 1.5, 3 and 10 mg/kg. Of the roughly 51 dose-escalation patients, hepatocellular carcinoma was present in approximately 20, melanoma in some 15, renal cell carcinoma in 9 and head and neck cancer in 9. In the dose-escalation cohort, nearly 85% of patients were male, and the mean age was around 60 years with a range of roughly 20 to 79. Prior anti-PD-1, anti-PD-L1 or anti-CTLA-4 therapy was permitted, and approximately 41% of dose-escalation patients had received checkpoint inhibitors. Partial responses were achieved by three dose-escalation patients, of whom one had hepatocellular carcinoma and two had cutaneous melanoma. The point of sequencing TCRbeta in the periphery was to test whether ivuxolimab changed TCR sequence diversity and drove clonal T-cell expansion. The paper covers the monotherapy dose-escalation part of the phase I ivuxolimab trial, which included N of about 50 patients. What the study reported, not specific to this receptor: Low levels of normalized T-cell clonal expansion were also seen in some patients who did not respond. In the 0.1-3.0 mg/kg groups, partial responders had among the lowest normalized peripheral clonal expansion, particularly in CD8+ T cells. At doses of 0.1 to 3.0 mg/kg, clonal expansion of both CD4+ and CD8+ blood T cells was observed from baseline to week 6. After ivuxolimab, CD8+ T cells had more expanded clones than CD4+ T cells on average. The antigen specificity of the peripheral T cells that underwent clonal expansion was not determined.

Genomic DNA was extracted from sorted cells for sequencing of the TCRbeta CDR3 region. The immunoSEQ Assay was used for sequencing of TCRbeta CDR3 regions. In TCRdb, the immuneACCESS table is reduced to in-frame sequences with V and J assigned. These tables do not hold every clone; where another copy was compared, an unresolved V gene accounts for under half, and the others remain unexplained. The sample table contains more than 65,000 clones; only one count was recorded for approximately 91% of them. The top ten hold 0.6% to 0.9% of the sample. As to this clone: It lacks a known antigen. Within one base of it there is no much larger clone, and no base qualities were kept.

From the cysteine up to the phenylalanine, the CDR3 has a length of 15 residues. The only DNA kept is the CDR3, 45 bases in frame from the first base. The junction carries 16 bases between V and J, which are trimmed by 0 bases and 7 bases respectively. The germline V gene yields LGHNA for CDR1 and YNFKEQ for CDR2. The trial excluded patients who had a history of autoimmune disease or who were on systemic immunosuppression. Peripheral blood for TCR sequencing was collected from all dose cohorts at baseline, on cycle 4 day 1, and on cycle 7 day 1. The samples were taken from a phase I, first-in-human, multicenter, open-label dose-escalation trial of ivuxolimab. The trial enrolled adults with locally advanced or metastatic head and neck squamous cell, hepatocellular, melanoma or renal cell carcinoma. Before TCR sequencing, CD4+ T cells and CD8+ T cells from peripheral blood were sorted into separate populations.

The rearranged segments are TRBV4-2 and TRBJ2-7; too little of a D gene remains to name it. The sequencing here drew on CD4+ or CD8+ T cells sorted from blood, taken in a trial of the OX40 agonist ivuxolimab. This clonotype originated in an adult with an advanced solid tumor such as melanoma, head and neck, liver or kidney cancer. The DNA sequence reads TGTGCCAGCAGCCAAGATTGGCAGCCTTTAATGGAGCAGTACTTC. Its coded protein is CASSQDWQPLMEQYF.